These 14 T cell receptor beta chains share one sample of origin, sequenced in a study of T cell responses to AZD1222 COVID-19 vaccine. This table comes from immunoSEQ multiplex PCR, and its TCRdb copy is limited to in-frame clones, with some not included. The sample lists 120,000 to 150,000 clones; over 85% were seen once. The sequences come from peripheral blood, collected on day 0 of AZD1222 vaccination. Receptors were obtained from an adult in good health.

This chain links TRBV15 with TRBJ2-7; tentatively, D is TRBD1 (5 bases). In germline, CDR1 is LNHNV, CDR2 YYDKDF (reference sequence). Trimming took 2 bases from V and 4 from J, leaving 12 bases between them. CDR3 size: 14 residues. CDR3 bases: TGTGCCACCAGCAGACAGGGTGAGTGGTACGAGCAGTACTTC. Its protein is CATSRQGEWYEQYF.

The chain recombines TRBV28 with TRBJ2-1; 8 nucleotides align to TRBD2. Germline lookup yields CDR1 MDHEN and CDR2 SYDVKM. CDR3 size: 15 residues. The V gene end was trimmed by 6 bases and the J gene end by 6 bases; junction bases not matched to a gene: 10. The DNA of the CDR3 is TGTGCCAGCAGCCCTAGTCGGGAGGGGCGCAATGAGCAGTTCTTC. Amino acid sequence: CASSPSREGRNEQFF.

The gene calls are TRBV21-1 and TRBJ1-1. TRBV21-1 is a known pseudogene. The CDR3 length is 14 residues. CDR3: CASSKGGGNTEAFF. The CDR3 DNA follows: TGTGCCAGCAGCAAAGGAGGCGGAAACACTGAAGCTTTCTTT.

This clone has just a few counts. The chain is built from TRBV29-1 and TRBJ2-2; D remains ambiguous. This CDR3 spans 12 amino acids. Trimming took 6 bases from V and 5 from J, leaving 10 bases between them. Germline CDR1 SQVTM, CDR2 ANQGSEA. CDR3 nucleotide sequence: TGCAGCGTGGTAGAAGGGACCGGGGAGCTGTTTTTT. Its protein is CSVVEGTGELFF.

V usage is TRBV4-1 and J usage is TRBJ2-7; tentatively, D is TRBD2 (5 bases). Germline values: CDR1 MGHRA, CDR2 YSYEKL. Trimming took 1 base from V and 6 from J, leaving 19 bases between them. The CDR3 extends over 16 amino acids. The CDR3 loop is CASSQVYGQDSGEQYF. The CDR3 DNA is TGCGCCAGCAGCCAAGTTTATGGCCAGGACTCCGGCGAGCAGTACTTC.

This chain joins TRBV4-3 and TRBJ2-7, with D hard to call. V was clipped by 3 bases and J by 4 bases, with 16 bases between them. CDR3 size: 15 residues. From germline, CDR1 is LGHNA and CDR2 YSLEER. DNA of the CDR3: TGCGCCAGCAGCCACAACCCGGCTAGTCTTTACGAGCAGTACTTC. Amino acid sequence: CASSHNPASLYEQYF.

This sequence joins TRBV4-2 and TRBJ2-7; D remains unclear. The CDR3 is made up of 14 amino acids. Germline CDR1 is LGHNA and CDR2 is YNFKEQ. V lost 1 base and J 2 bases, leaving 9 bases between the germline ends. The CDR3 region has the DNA TGTGCCAGCAGCCAAGTAAAGGAACCCTACGAGCAGTACTTC. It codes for CASSQVKEPYEQYF.

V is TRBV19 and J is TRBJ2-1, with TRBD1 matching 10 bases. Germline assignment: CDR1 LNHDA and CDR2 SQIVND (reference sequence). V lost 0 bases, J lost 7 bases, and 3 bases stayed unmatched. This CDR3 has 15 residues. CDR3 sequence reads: CASSIDWTGGNEQFF. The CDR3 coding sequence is TGTGCCAGTAGTATAGATTGGACAGGGGGAAATGAGCAGTTCTTC.

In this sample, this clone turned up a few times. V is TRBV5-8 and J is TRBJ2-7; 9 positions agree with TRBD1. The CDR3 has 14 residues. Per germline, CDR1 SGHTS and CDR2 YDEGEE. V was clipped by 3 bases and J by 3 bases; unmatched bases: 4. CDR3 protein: CASSSPGQGYEQYF. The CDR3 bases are TGTGCCAGCAGCTCACCGGGACAGGGCTACGAGCAGTACTTC.

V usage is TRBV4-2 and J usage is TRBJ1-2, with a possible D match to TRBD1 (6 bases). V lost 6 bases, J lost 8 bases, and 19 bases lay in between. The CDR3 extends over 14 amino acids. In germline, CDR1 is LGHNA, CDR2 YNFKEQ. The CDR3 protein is CASSPGVASWGYTF. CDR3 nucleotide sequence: TGTGCCAGCAGTCCAGGGGTAGCCAGTTGGGGCTACACCTTC.

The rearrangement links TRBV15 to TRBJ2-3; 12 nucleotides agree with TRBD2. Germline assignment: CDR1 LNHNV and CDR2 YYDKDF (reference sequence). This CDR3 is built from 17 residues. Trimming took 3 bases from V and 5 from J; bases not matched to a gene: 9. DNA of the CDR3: TGTGCCACCAGCAGTGGAGCTAGCGGGAGGGCCAGAGATACGCAGTATTTT. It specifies CATSSGASGRARDTQYF. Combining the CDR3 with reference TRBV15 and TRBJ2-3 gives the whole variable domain DAMVIQNPRYQVTQFGKPVTLSCSQTLNHNVMYWYQQKSSQAPKLLFHYYDKDFNNEADTPDNFQSRRPNTSFCFLDIRSPGLGDTAMYLCATSSGASGRARDTQYFGPGTRLTVL.

Here the CDR3 DNA reads TGTGCCAGCAGCTTGGGGACACTCGGGAGGACCTACGAGCAGTACTTC. Residues: CASSLGTLGRTYEQYF. The chain carries TRBV5-5 and TRBJ2-7, with TRBD2 matching over 7 bases. Germline lookup yields CDR1 SGHKS and CDR2 YYEKEE (reference sequence). With 0 bases clipped from V and 2 bases from J, the junction kept 8 bases outside the gene matches. This CDR3 comprises 16 residues. Full variable domain (rest looked up from reference TRBV5-5 and TRBJ2-7): DAGVTQSPTHLIKTRGQQVTLRCSPISGHKSVSWYQQVLGQGPQFIFQYYEKEERGRGNFPDRFSARQFPNYSSELNVNALLLGDSALYLCASSLGTLGRTYEQYFGPGTRLTVT.

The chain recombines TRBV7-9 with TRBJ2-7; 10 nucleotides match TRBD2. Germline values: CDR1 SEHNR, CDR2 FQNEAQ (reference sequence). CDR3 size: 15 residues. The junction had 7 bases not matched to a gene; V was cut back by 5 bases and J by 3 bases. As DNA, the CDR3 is TGTGCCAGCAGCCGCCTAGCGGGAGATGGCTACGAGCAGTACTTC. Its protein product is CASSRLAGDGYEQYF.

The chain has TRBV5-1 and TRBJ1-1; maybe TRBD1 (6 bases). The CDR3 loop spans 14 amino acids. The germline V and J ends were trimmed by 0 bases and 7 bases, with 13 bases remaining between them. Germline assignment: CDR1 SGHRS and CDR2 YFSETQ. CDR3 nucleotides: TGCGCCAGCAGCTTGGCCGTGGGACATCTTGAAGCTTTCTTT. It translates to CASSLAVGHLEAFF.